What follows are 12 T cell receptor beta chains derived from one specimen sequenced in a study of CD8 T cells in ankylosing spondylitis. Findings and caveats of the study: Typical of ankylosing spondylitis blood, it appeared, was a TCR beta motif of roughly eight highly homologous variants.

These receptors are not linked to any known antigen. TCRdb independently ran MiXCR on the 5' RACE reads; one entry per CDR3 protein. The sample consists of over 600,000 distinct CDR3 sequences, around a fifth of them appearing once. The sample taken for sequencing was blood, either unsorted or a sorted T cell fraction (not recorded which). These receptors were taken from a male donor with ankylosing spondylitis.

V gene TRBV7-2 combines with J gene TRBJ2-7; the D is unclear. V was cut by 1 base and J by 0 bases, with 7 bases left in between. CDR1 is SGHTA and CDR2 is FQGNSA in the germline V gene. The CDR3 is 14 residues long. CDR3 sequence reads: CASSLVAVSYEQYF. CDR3 sequence (DNA): TGTGCCAGCAGCTTAGTAGCAGTCTCCTACGAGCAGTACTTC.

In the case of this clonotype: This sequence may be a read error, since a much larger clone differs from it by one base. This chain joins TRBV20-1 and TRBJ1-1; tentatively, D is TRBD1 (5 bases). This CDR3 is built from 14 residues. In germline, CDR1 is DFQATT, CDR2 SNEGSKA (reference sequence). The CDR3 loop reads CRHPRVKGSTEAFF. The CDR3 coding sequence is TGCAGGCACCCTCGAGTTAAGGGGAGTACTGAAGCTTTCTTT.

J is TRBJ2-3 and V is TRBV20-1, with 9 bases aligning to TRBD2. CDR1 is DFQATT and CDR2 is SNEGSKA in the germline V gene (reference sequence). The CDR3 is 16 residues long. Trimming cost V 6 bases and J 6 bases; bases outside gene matches: 16. The chain's CDR3 is CSAPPLAGGPSDTQYF. The CDR3 DNA is TGCAGTGCGCCGCCCCTGGCGGGGGGGCCTTCCGATACGCAGTATTTT.

V is TRBV7-2 and J is TRBJ2-7, with D tentatively TRBD1 (5 bases). Between the trimmed V and J ends, which lost 5 bases and 2 bases, there was a span of 16 bases. The CDR3 totals 15 residues. CDR1 is SGHTA, CDR2 FQGNSA, per germline. This CDR3 reads CASSPNRDSAYEQYF. In nucleotides, the CDR3 is TGTGCCAGCAGCCCCAACCGCGACAGTGCCTACGAGCAGTACTTC. Full variable domain (missing parts from reference TRBV7-2 and TRBJ2-7): GAGVSQSPSNKVTEKGKDVELRCDPISGHTALYWYRQSLGQGLEFLIYFQGNSAPDKSGLPSDRFSAERTGGSVSTLTIQRTQQEDSAVYLCASSPNRDSAYEQYFGPGTRLTVT.

This clonotype was seen at least ten times. The chain couples TRBV5-1 to TRBJ1-6; the D gene is possibly TRBD1 (6 bases). The CDR3 runs 14 residues. The V gene's germline CDR1 is SGHRS and CDR2 YFSETQ. V dropped 1 base and J dropped 8 bases, with 10 bases sitting between them. The CDR3 loop reads CASSLLQGDSPLHF. CDR3 sequence (DNA): TGCGCCAGCAGCTTGTTACAGGGCGATTCACCCCTCCACTTT.

This clonotype was found many times. This sequence joins TRBV6-4 and TRBJ2-3; 9 bases agree with TRBD2. CDR1 is MRHNA, CDR2 SNTAGT, per germline. The CDR3 totals 14 residues. Trimming removed 5 bases from V and 5 bases from J; junction bases left unmatched: 5. The CDR3 DNA is TGTGCCAGCAGTAGGACTAGCGAAGTAGATACGCAGTATTTT. Residues: CASSRTSEVDTQYF.

This clonotype was detected a few times. V is TRBV18 and J is TRBJ1-2; the match to TRBD1 covers 8 bases. The CDR3 totals 14 residues. With V trimmed by 2 bases and J by 8 bases, 7 bases remained unmatched. Germline CDR1 and CDR2: KGHSH and LQKENI. This chain's CDR3 is CASSPDRGVLGYTF. The CDR3 DNA reads TGTGCCAGCTCACCAGACAGGGGAGTATTGGGCTACACCTTC.

This clonotype was picked up many times. This chain links TRBV3-1 with TRBJ2-7; 11 nucleotides agree with TRBD2. CDR3 length: 14 residues. Germline assignment: CDR1 LGHDT and CDR2 YNNKEL (reference sequence). With 2 bases clipped from V and 6 bases from J, the junction kept 3 bases outside the gene matches. CDR3 region: CASSQRLAGTEQYF. In nucleotides, the CDR3 is TGTGCCAGCAGCCAAAGACTAGCGGGGACCGAGCAGTACTTC.

This chain links TRBV29-1 with TRBJ2-2; unclear D gene. The V gene's germline CDR1 is SQVTM and CDR2 ANQGSEA. Deletions cut 4 bases from V and 1 base from J, with 10 bases between. This CDR3 has 14 residues. The CDR3 sequence: CSVGPGRNTGELFF. The CDR3 DNA reads TGCAGCGTTGGTCCGGGTAGGAACACCGGGGAGCTGTTTTTT.

At least ten counts were recorded for this clonotype. The chain couples TRBV7-8 to TRBJ2-5, with a tentative D call TRBD2 (5 bases). The CDR3 sequence is 15 residues long. The V gene lost 1 base and the J gene lost 4 bases, with 13 bases spanning the gap. Germline values: CDR1 SGHVS, CDR2 FQNEAQ. DNA of the CDR3: TGTGCCAGCAGCTTAGATATACGCGGGTTAGAGACCCAGTACTTC. Translated: CASSLDIRGLETQYF.

The chain couples TRBV2 to TRBJ1-2, with D unresolved. CDR3 length: 12 residues. CDR1 and CDR2 (germline): SNHLY, FYNNEI. Trimming removed 7 bases from V and 4 bases from J, with 10 bases in between. The CDR3 coding sequence is TGTGCCAGCACTAGGAACGCCTATGGCTACACCTTC. Translating gives CASTRNAYGYTF.

This clonotype was picked up a small number of times. The V and J genes are TRBV6-2 or TRBV6-3 and TRBJ2-2; D gene uncertain. This CDR3 is 15 amino acids long. Germline lookup yields CDR1 MNHEY and CDR2 SVGEGT. Trimming removed 8 bases at V and 0 bases at J, with 13 bases between. CDR3 loop: CASGVTFANTGELFF. CDR3 bases: TGTGCCAGCGGGGTAACATTCGCGAACACCGGGGAGCTGTTTTTT.